The 11 T cell receptor beta chains below all came from one sample that was sequenced in a study of CD8+CD57+ T cells in acquired aplastic anemia. Profiling of TCR beta VDJ combinations and CDR3 sequences used genomic DNA as template. From the reads, TCRdb called clonotypes with MiXCR, one entry per CDR3 protein. The table shows 200,000 to 250,000 distinct CDR3 sequences, with around 60% occurring only once. Material for sequencing was sorted CD4+, CD8+, or CD8+CD57+ T cells (not recorded which) from PBMCs. The source of these receptors is a human donor in good health.

A single count supports this clonotype. The rearrangement links TRBV29-1 to TRBJ2-1; D is unresolved. The CDR3 sequence is 13 residues long. Per germline, CDR1 SQVTM and CDR2 ANQGSEA. V dropped 8 bases and J dropped 0 bases, with 11 bases sitting between them. Here the CDR3 reads CSFAAASYNEQFF. The DNA for the CDR3 is TGCAGCTTTGCAGCTGCCTCCTACAATGAGCAGTTCTTC.

This clonotype was found many times. The rearrangement joins TRBV6-2 or TRBV6-3 to TRBJ1-1; no clear D gene. V was pared by 0 bases and J by 5 bases, with 4 bases between. The germline CDR1 and CDR2 sequences are MNHEY and SVGEGT. This CDR3 spans 12 amino acids. CDR3 residues: CASSYSSTEAFF. CDR3 nucleotides: TGTGCCAGCAGTTACTCGAGTACTGAAGCTTTCTTT.

This clonotype was recorded many times. The chain links TRBV20-1 to TRBJ1-2, with D unclear. The CDR3 has 14 residues. Germline V lookup: CDR1 DFQATT, CDR2 SNEGSKA (reference sequence). The V end was cut by 1 base, the J end by 7 bases, with 16 bases between. The chain's CDR3 is CSARGGSDPCGYTF. As DNA, the CDR3 is TGCAGTGCTAGAGGAGGGTCAGATCCTTGTGGCTACACCTTC.

V gene TRBV12-3 or TRBV12-4 combines with J gene TRBJ2-1, with no clear D. V was clipped by 3 bases and J by 0 bases, with 3 bases between them. The length of the CDR3 is 13 residues. Here the CDR3 reads CASSFNSYNEQFF. In nucleotides, the CDR3 is TGTGCCAGCAGTTTTAACTCCTACAATGAGCAGTTCTTC.

V is TRBV7-3 and J is TRBJ1-1; 9 nucleotides agree with TRBD1. Germline V CDR1 and CDR2: SGHTA, FQGTGA. CDR3 length: 15 amino acids. The trim removed 5 bases at V and 7 bases at J, leaving 11 bases unmatched. CDR3 nucleotide sequence: TGTGCCAGCAGCCCACTACGACAGGGGGTCAATGAAGCTTTCTTT. The encoded protein is CASSPLRQGVNEAFF. The full variable domain, completed using reference TRBV7-3 and TRBJ1-1, is GAGVSQTPSNKVTEKGKYVELRCDPISGHTALYWYRQSLGQGPEFLIYFQGTGAADDSGLPNDRFFAVRPEGSVSTLKIQRTERGDSAVYLCASSPLRQGVNEAFFGQGTRLTVV.

Of note for this clonotype: The conserved phenylalanine or tryptophan is not found at the CDR3 terminus, so this likely reflects a read error. The chain employs TRBV27 and TRBJ2-7; D is perhaps TRBD1 (5 bases). The V end was cut by 5 bases, the J end by 4 bases, with 9 bases between. The V gene's germline CDR1 is MNHEY and CDR2 SMNVEV (reference sequence). CDR3 size: 12 residues. CDR3 in DNA: TGTGCCAGCAGTCCAGGGCTGTACGAGCAGTACTCC. Its translation: CASSPGLYEQYS.

This clonotype was seen only a few times. DNA of the CDR3: TGTGCCAGCAGTGTTTTAGCGGGCACAGATACGCAGTATTTT. Its translation: CASSVLAGTDTQYF. This sequence joins TRBV6-4 and TRBJ2-3, with D possibly matching TRBD2 (6 bases). V shed 4 bases and J shed 1 base, with 9 bases lying between them. In germline, CDR1 is MRHNA, CDR2 SNTAGT. The CDR3 covers 14 residues.

V gene TRBV7-6 combines with J gene TRBJ2-5, with TRBD1 identical over 7 bases. Germline lookup yields CDR1 SGHVS and CDR2 FNYEAQ. V was pared by 1 base and J by 5 bases, with 7 bases of the junction left unmatched. CDR3 length: 15 amino acids. The CDR3 DNA is TGTGCCAGCAGCTTAGAGGGGACAGCCTTGGAGACCCAGTACTTC. Translating it yields CASSLEGTALETQYF.

The chain has TRBV7-9 and TRBJ1-2; the match to TRBD1 covers 9 bases. The CDR3 runs to 17 residues. The ends lost 5 bases at V and 2 bases at J; junction bases unmatched: 12. Germline V gives CDR1 SEHNR, CDR2 FQNEAQ (reference sequence). The CDR3 sequence is CASSPRTGDSANYGYTF. The DNA for the CDR3 is TGTGCCAGCAGCCCAAGGACAGGGGATTCGGCCAACTATGGCTACACCTTC.

The chain recombines TRBV12-3 or TRBV12-4 with TRBJ2-2; no reliable D call. The V gene lost 3 bases and the J gene lost 0 bases, with 11 bases spanning the gap. The CDR3 is 16 amino acids. The CDR3 loop is CASSFKTVANTGELFF. The CDR3 DNA is TGTGCCAGCAGTTTTAAGACTGTGGCGAACACCGGGGAGCTGTTTTTT.

This clonotype has at least ten counts. The chain employs TRBV6-2 or TRBV6-3 and TRBJ2-1; tentative D call: TRBD2 (6 bases). Trimming cost V 4 bases and J 8 bases, with 15 bases left between them. The CDR3 runs 14 residues. CDR1 is MNHEY and CDR2 is SVGEGT in the germline V gene. This chain's CDR3 is CASSWTGEEDEQFF. The CDR3 DNA reads as TGTGCCAGCAGTTGGACGGGGGAGGAGGATGAGCAGTTCTTC.